This TCR beta chain was profiled in a study of blood T cells in healthy people across ages. Study-wide background: Template-switching capture recovered about one barcoded beta molecule per two T cells. Study observations and caveats: With unsorted PBMCs, a conclusive comparison of naive versus antigen-experienced cells was not possible. Donor CMV status was unknown, possibly confounding expanded clonotype changes. Roughly linear age-related decline in beta diversity appeared, significant by age roughly 40.

This clonotype has ten or more counts. Antigen unknown. This may come from a read error, since a much larger clone is one base off. With a J-beta primer mix and a sample-barcoded 5' primer, a second PCR ran about 6 to 11 cycles. Each CDR3 protein gets one entry after TCRdb re-called the 5' RACE reads with MiXCR. The table shows roughly 640,000 distinct CDR3 sequences, with approximately 30% occurring only once. The receptor comes from a woman aged 80 or over in good health. The sample comprised blood.

The CDR3 sequence is CATSTGQGEKRFF. The CDR3 bases are TGTGCCACCAGCACCGGACAGGGCGAAAAACGGTTTTTT. The chain employs TRBV15 and TRBJ1-4; 8 nucleotides match TRBD1. Germline loops: CDR1 LNHNV, CDR2 YYDKDF (reference sequence). CDR3 length: 13 amino acids.